This entry lists 3 T cell receptor beta chains sequenced from one sample in a study of blood T cell repertoires in COVID-19. TCRdb's copy holds only in-frame clones and misses some; the assay was immunoSEQ multiplex PCR. This table has just over 25,000 clones, almost 90% appearing once. Sequenced sample: peripheral blood. Every receptor here comes from a man between 65 and 80 years old with acute or convalescent COVID-19.

This sequence joins TRBV7-3 and TRBJ1-2; 9 positions match TRBD1. The junction had 5 bases not matched to a gene; V was cut back by 5 bases and J by 10 bases. Germline V CDR1 and CDR2: SGHTA, FQGTGA. This CDR3 is 12 amino acids long. The chain's CDR3 is CASSPGQGHYTF. CDR3 nucleotides: TGTGCCAGCAGCCCAGGACAGGGGCACTACACCTTC.

This sequence joins TRBV13 and TRBJ1-1; D might be TRBD1 (6 bases). CDR1 PRHDT and CDR2 FYEKMQ come from the germline V gene (reference sequence). Trimming pared 5 bases from V and 1 base from J, leaving 8 bases between. The CDR3 has 13 amino acids. CDR3 nucleotides: TGTGCCAGCAGCGTGGGACAGAACACTGAAGCTTTCTTT. It is translated as CASSVGQNTEAFF.

The CDR3 DNA reads as TGTGCCATCAGTGATAGGACAGGGGGAACCTACGAGCAGTACTTC. Translating it yields CAISDRTGGTYEQYF. The rearrangement uses TRBV10-3 and TRBJ2-7; TRBD1 matches at 10 bases. The germline V gene encodes CDR1 ENHRY and CDR2 SYGVKD. The J segment lost 2 bases and the V segment lost 3 bases, leaving 4 bases of the junction unmatched. CDR3 length: 15 amino acids.